This TCR beta chain was captured in a study of neoadjuvant anti-PD-1 for oral cavity cancer. In the study overall: Before surgery, most patients got three to four biweekly 3 mg/kg nivolumab doses. General study results and limits: After neoadjuvant nivolumab, PBMC T cell clonality was significantly higher in non-responders than responders.

Comment on this clone: Its antigen remains unidentified.

Blood libraries mostly used roughly 520 ng genomic DNA, six replicates each. The method was immunoSEQ multiplex PCR; TCRdb's version includes in-frame clones alone and lacks a portion of them. The sample includes around 81,000 clones, roughly 80% of them seen just once. The CDR3 extends over 11 amino acids. Germline CDR1 is LNHDA and CDR2 is SQIVND (reference sequence). V was cut by 11 bases and J by 4 bases, with 9 bases left in between. Cohort: HPV-negative, locally advanced oral cavity squamous cell carcinoma patients. The chain has TRBV19 and TRBJ2-1; tentative D call: TRBD2 (6 bases). Sequencing used PBMCs, obtained before nivolumab (anti-PD-1) treatment. This receptor was identified in a person aged 40 to 85 with oral cavity squamous cell carcinoma. CDR3 sequence reads: CAVRGYNEQFF. The CDR3 DNA reads TGTGCCGTACGGGGGTACAATGAGCAGTTCTTC.